The next 25 T cell receptor beta chains were all read from a single sample in a study of cytomegalovirus exposure and HLA in healthy donors. The PCR had 60 Vbeta and 13 Jbeta primers. Assay: immunoSEQ multiplex PCR; the TCRdb copy retains only in-frame clones and omits some. This repertoire shows roughly 200,000 clones, roughly 70% found once; its top ten account for about 2.7%. Sequencing input: PBMCs. The receptor source for this set is a male donor in good health and CMV-seronegative.

V and J are TRBV30 and TRBJ2-3, with 12 bases lining up with TRBD2. CDR3 length: 15 residues. Unmatched junction bases numbered 3, after V lost 5 bases and J lost 0 bases. In germline, CDR1 is GTSNPN, CDR2 SVGIG (reference sequence). The CDR3 region is CAWETSGGSTDTQYF. CDR3 DNA: TGTGCCTGGGAAACTAGCGGGGGGAGCACAGATACGCAGTATTTT.

This clone was found once. The chain has TRBV2 and TRBJ2-1; 12 positions agree with TRBD2. The germline CDR1 and CDR2 sequences are SNHLY and FYNNEI. Trimming at V came to 11 bases and at J to 0 bases, leaving 17 bases not matched to a gene. The CDR3 contains 19 residues. The CDR3 DNA sequence: TGTGCCTCCTTCAGGGCTAGCGGGAGGGCCGGGACCTCCTACAATGAGCAGTTCTTC. Protein sequence: CASFRASGRAGTSYNEQFF.

V is TRBV28 and J is TRBJ1-5; D not resolved. Germline V gene sequence: CDR1 MDHEN, CDR2 SYDVKM. Trimming removed 8 bases from V and 6 bases from J, with 17 bases in between. This CDR3 has 14 amino acids. Here the CDR3 DNA reads TGTGCCAGCGACGGGTTATCAGCTCGTCAGCCCCAGCATTTT. It is translated as CASDGLSARQPQHF.

This rearrangement joins TRBV11-2 to TRBJ2-1; TRBD1 agrees at 10 bases. With 5 bases clipped from V and 1 base from J, the junction kept 8 bases outside the gene matches. CDR1 is SGHAT, CDR2 FQNNGV, per germline. The CDR3 has 17 residues. CDR3 in amino acids: CASSPRQGASSYNEQFF. CDR3 DNA: TGTGCCAGCAGCCCAAGACAGGGGGCGAGTTCCTACAATGAGCAGTTCTTC.

This sequence joins TRBV6-6 and TRBJ2-7; D is possibly TRBD1 (6 bases). Germline CDR1 MNHNY, CDR2 SVGAGI (reference sequence). The V gene lost 0 bases and the J gene lost 2 bases, with 8 bases spanning the gap. The CDR3 spans 14 residues. The CDR3 here is CASSYSNRAYEQYF. CDR3 DNA sequence: TGTGCCAGCAGTTACTCGAACAGGGCCTACGAGCAGTACTTC.

J is TRBJ1-1 and V is TRBV6-1; D gene uncertain. The CDR3 loop spans 13 amino acids. Trimming removed 5 bases at V and 0 bases at J, with 7 bases between. Germline V CDR1 and CDR2: MNHNS, SASEGT. The CDR3 spells CASSLGMNTEAFF. The CDR3 nucleotides read TGTGCCAGCAGTCTCGGGATGAACACTGAAGCTTTCTTT.

This chain connects TRBV6-1 to TRBJ1-1, with D hard to call. The germline V and J ends were trimmed by 1 base and 4 bases, with 10 bases remaining between them. The germline gives CDR1 MNHNS, CDR2 SASEGT. This CDR3 is 14 amino acids long. The CDR3 reads CASSEDVGLTEAFF. CDR3 nucleotide sequence: TGTGCCAGCAGTGAAGATGTTGGACTCACTGAAGCTTTCTTT.

V and J are TRBV15 and TRBJ2-7; 7 bases line up with TRBD2. V gave up 0 bases and J gave up 1 base; unmatched junction bases: 6. This CDR3 contains 16 residues. Germline CDR1 reads LNHNV; CDR2 reads YYDKDF (reference sequence). This chain's CDR3 is CATSRDGGDRSYEQYF. As DNA, the CDR3 is TGTGCCACCAGCAGAGATGGGGGGGACCGTTCCTACGAGCAGTACTTC.

The chain links TRBV4-3 to TRBJ1-6; D perhaps matches TRBD1 (6 bases). The CDR3 has 15 amino acids. CDR1 and CDR2 from the germline V gene are LGHNA and YSLEER. Deletions cut 0 bases from V and 6 bases from J, with 9 bases between. The CDR3 spells CASSQETGFNSPLHF. DNA for the CDR3: TGCGCCAGCAGCCAAGAGACAGGTTTTAATTCACCCCTCCACTTT.

This clone has more than one count but fewer than ten. The CDR3 DNA is TGTGCCAGCAGCTCGCTAGCCGGGGAAGGTAATGAGCAGTTCTTC. Its translation is CASSSLAGEGNEQFF. This sequence joins TRBV7-9 and TRBJ2-1; possible D gene TRBD2, 5 bases. Between the trimmed V and J ends, which lost 4 bases and 7 bases, there was a span of 17 bases. The CDR3 loop spans 15 amino acids. From germline, CDR1 is SEHNR and CDR2 FQNEAQ (reference sequence).

The V call is TRBV19, the J call TRBJ1-2, with D unresolved. Germline V gives CDR1 LNHDA, CDR2 SQIVND (reference sequence). V dropped 6 bases and J dropped 5 bases, with 16 bases sitting between them. This CDR3 has 14 amino acids. The DNA for the CDR3 is TGTGCCAGTAGCCCCGACGGTAGAGGGTATGGCTACACCTTC. Translated, it gives CASSPDGRGYGYTF.

This clone appeared a few times. The chain employs TRBV10-2 and TRBJ2-7, with 9 bases that match TRBD1. V shed 5 bases and J 3 bases; nucleotides not matched to a gene: 8. Germline values: CDR1 WSHSY, CDR2 SAAADI. The CDR3 covers 15 residues. CDR3 loop: CASSKAGQGGYEQYF. CDR3 DNA sequence: TGCGCCAGCAGTAAAGCGGGACAGGGTGGCTACGAGCAGTACTTC.

This chain uses TRBV12-5 with TRBJ2-1, with D maybe TRBD1 (6 bases). V was trimmed by 7 bases and J by 7 bases, leaving 23 bases between them. The CDR3 is 16 amino acids. The V gene's germline CDR1 is LGHNT and CDR2 FRNRAP. The CDR3 here is CASALGSGAFGNEQFF. The CDR3, as DNA: TGTGCTAGTGCCCTGGGGTCAGGGGCCTTCGGAAATGAGCAGTTCTTC.

This clone has just one count. The rearrangement uses TRBV27 and TRBJ2-1; 9 nucleotides match TRBD2. The J segment lost 2 bases and the V segment lost 6 bases, leaving 5 bases of the junction unmatched. CDR3 size: 15 residues. CDR1 is MNHEY, CDR2 SMNVEV, per germline (reference sequence). CDR3 loop: CASSLTSGPYNEQFF. The CDR3 DNA sequence: TGTGCCAGCAGCCTAACTAGCGGGCCCTACAATGAGCAGTTCTTC.

This clone appeared a few times. V and J are TRBV6-1 and TRBJ1-1; D call uncertain. There are 13 residues in the CDR3. The V gene's germline CDR1 is MNHNS and CDR2 SASEGT. V lost 7 bases to trimming and J lost 5 bases, with 14 bases between them. The CDR3 DNA reads TGTGCCAGCACACTCGCGGTGGTGACTGAAGCTTTCTTT. It is translated as CASTLAVVTEAFF.

This clone was seen only once. V usage is TRBV5-1 and J usage is TRBJ1-4; D is possibly TRBD1 (5 bases). The V end lost 0 bases, the J end lost 7 bases, and 13 bases lay between the germline ends. Germline V gene data show CDR1 as SGHRS and CDR2 as YFSETQ. The CDR3 length is 15 residues. The chain's CDR3 is CASSLAGGAGEKLFF. CDR3 sequence (DNA): TGCGCCAGCAGCTTGGCCGGAGGGGCGGGTGAAAAACTGTTTTTT.

The V and J genes are TRBV5-8 and TRBJ1-3; 7 nucleotides agree with TRBD1. The CDR3 spans 15 residues. Germline V gene lookup returns CDR1 SGHTS and CDR2 YDEGEE. J was trimmed by 4 bases and V by 2 bases; bases with no gene match: 6. In DNA form, the CDR3 reads TGTGCCAGCAGCTTCGGGGACAGCTGGGGAAACACCATATATTTT. Translated, it gives CASSFGDSWGNTIYF.

This clone was seen a few times. The chain combines TRBV30 with TRBJ2-6; no definite D call. V gave up 5 bases and J gave up 1 base, with 9 bases separating them. Germline loops: CDR1 GTSNPN, CDR2 SVGIG (reference sequence). The length of the CDR3 is 14 residues. This CDR3 reads CAWSAPSGANVLTF. In DNA, the CDR3 is TGTGCCTGGTCCGCGCCATCTGGGGCCAACGTCCTGACTTTC.

CDR3 coding DNA: TGTGCCAGCAGCTTGGAACTAGCGGGGACCTCTCTCGAGCAGTACTTC. Amino acids: CASSLELAGTSLEQYF. The V and J genes are TRBV5-4 and TRBJ2-7; 10 positions match TRBD2. With 0 bases clipped from V and 6 bases from J, the junction kept 9 bases outside the gene matches. The CDR3 runs to 16 residues. Germline V lookup: CDR1 SGHNT, CDR2 YYREEE (reference sequence).

V gene TRBV11-1 combines with J gene TRBJ2-1; D remains unclear. The CDR3 has 14 residues. The V gene lost 3 bases and the J gene lost 12 bases, with 18 bases spanning the gap. Germline CDR1 is SGHAT and CDR2 is FQDESV (reference sequence). In DNA, the CDR3 is TGTGCCAGCAGCTTCGGTAGTTTCCTACTAAGGCAGTTCTTC. Protein: CASSFGSFLLRQFF.

The gene calls are TRBV5-1 and TRBJ2-4; 11 nucleotides agree with TRBD2. V lost 2 bases and J lost 1; bases outside the gene matches: 5. The CDR3 has 17 residues. CDR1 and CDR2 (germline): SGHRS, YFSETQ. This CDR3 is CASSFLAGGTAKNIQYF. The CDR3, as DNA: TGCGCCAGCAGCTTCCTAGCGGGGGGCACGGCCAAAAACATTCAGTACTTC.

The chain uses TRBV7-2 and TRBJ2-3; TRBD1 matches 7 bases. Germline CDR1 reads SGHTA; CDR2 reads FQGNSA. The V gene end was trimmed by 1 base and the J gene end by 5 bases; junction bases not matched to a gene: 6. This CDR3 comprises 15 residues. In nucleotides, the CDR3 is TGTGCCAGCAGCTTAGTAGTGAGGGGGCGAGATACGCAGTATTTT. Its translation: CASSLVVRGRDTQYF.

The chain joins TRBV28 to TRBJ2-7, with unresolved D. This CDR3 is built from 14 residues. Germline V lookup: CDR1 MDHEN, CDR2 SYDVKM. V was clipped by 3 bases and J by 3 bases, with 12 bases between them. The CDR3 reads CASSFVIDSYEQYF. As DNA, the CDR3 is TGTGCCAGCAGTTTTGTCATCGATAGCTACGAGCAGTACTTC.

The chain is built from TRBV5-4 and TRBJ1-1; 9 bases map to TRBD1. CDR3 length equals 15 residues. CDR1 and CDR2 from the germline V gene are SGHNT and YYREEE (reference sequence). V was clipped by 3 bases and J by 1 base; unmatched bases: 4. CDR3 DNA: TGTGCCAGCAGCTCACAGGGGGCGAAGAACACTGAAGCTTTCTTT. It translates to CASSSQGAKNTEAFF.

The chain uses TRBV28 and TRBJ1-1; perhaps TRBD1 as D (6 bases). Per the germline V gene, CDR1 is MDHEN and CDR2 is SYDVKM. With 6 bases removed from V and 2 bases from J, the gap between germline ends came to 13 bases. This CDR3 region has 14 residues. The CDR3 reads CASRPTGYNTEAFF. The CDR3 nucleotides are TGTGCCAGCAGACCTACAGGGTACAACACTGAAGCTTTCTTT.